Detailed here is one TCR beta chain. This sample was taken from a study of OX40 agonist ivuxolimab in advanced cancers. The CDR3 has 14 amino acids. Trimming stripped 1 base from V and 3 bases from J, with 10 bases between. Germline CDR1 is SGHAT and CDR2 is FQNNGV. Clones were read by immunoSEQ multiplex PCR, and TCRdb kept only the in-frame ones, dropping some. Here the sample spans tens of thousands of clones, 94% being singletons. The sequence derives from an adult with an advanced solid tumor such as melanoma, head and neck, liver or kidney cancer. Sequencing used CD4+ or CD8+ T cells sorted from blood, obtained in a trial of the OX40 agonist ivuxolimab. The V call is TRBV11-2, the J call TRBJ2-7; tentative D call: TRBD1 (7 bases). The chain's CDR3 is CASSLVRGVYEQYF. The CDR3 coding sequence is TGTGCCAGCAGCTTAGTCAGGGGGGTCTACGAGCAGTACTTC. The whole variable domain, filled in from reference TRBV11-2 and TRBJ2-7, reads EAGVAQSPRYKIIEKRQSVAFWCNPISGHATLYWYQQILGQGPKLLIQFQNNGVVDDSQLPKDRFSAERLKGVDSTLKIQPAKLEDSAVYLCASSLVRGVYEQYFGPGTRLTVT.